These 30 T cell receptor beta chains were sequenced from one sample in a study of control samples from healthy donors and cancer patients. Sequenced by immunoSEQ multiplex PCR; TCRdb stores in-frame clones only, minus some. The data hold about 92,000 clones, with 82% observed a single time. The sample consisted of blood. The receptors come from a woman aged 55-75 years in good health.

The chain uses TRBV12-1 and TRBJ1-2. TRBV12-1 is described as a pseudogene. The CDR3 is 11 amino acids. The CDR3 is CASSLVIRRPF. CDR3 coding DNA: TGTGCCAGCAGCTTAGTGATCCGGAGGCCCTTC.

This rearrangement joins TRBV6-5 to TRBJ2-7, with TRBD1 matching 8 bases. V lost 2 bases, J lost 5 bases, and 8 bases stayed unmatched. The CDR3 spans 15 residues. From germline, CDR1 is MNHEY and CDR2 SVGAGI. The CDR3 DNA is TGTGCCAGCAGTTACGACAGGGGCGCACCCAACGAGCAGTACTTC. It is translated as CASSYDRGAPNEQYF.

The chain's CDR3 is CASKGGSETQYF. CDR3 DNA: TGTGCCAGCAAGGGCGGTTCGGAAACCCAGTACTTC. This sequence joins TRBV10-3 and TRBJ2-5; D is unresolved. Trimming shortened V by 10 bases and J by 8 bases, and 17 bases separated the two germline ends. The CDR3 covers 12 residues. The germline V gene has CDR1 ENHRY and CDR2 SYGVKD.

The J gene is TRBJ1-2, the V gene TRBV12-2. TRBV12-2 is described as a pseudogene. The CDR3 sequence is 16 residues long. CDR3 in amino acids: CASRRGGLVQVNGYTF. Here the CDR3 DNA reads TGTGCAAGTCGGAGGGGAGGTTTGGTACAGGTTAATGGCTACACCTTC.

The DNA for the CDR3 is TGTGCTAGTGGTCCACCTTTGAACAGGGGTGTAGCGTACGAGCAGTACTTC. Protein: CASGPPLNRGVAYEQYF. The chain recombines TRBV12-5 with TRBJ2-7; TRBD1 matches at 7 bases. The CDR3 is made up of 17 amino acids. V lost 5 bases to trimming and J lost 4 bases; unmatched junction nucleotides: 17. Germline-derived CDR1 and CDR2 are LGHNT and FRNRAP.

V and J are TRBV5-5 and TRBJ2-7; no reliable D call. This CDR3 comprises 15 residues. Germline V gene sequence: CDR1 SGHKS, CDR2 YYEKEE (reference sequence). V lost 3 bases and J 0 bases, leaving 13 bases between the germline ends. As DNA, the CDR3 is TGTGCCAGCAGCTCTGAGGACCGGAGCTCCTACGAGCAGTACTTC. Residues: CASSSEDRSSYEQYF.

The CDR3 DNA reads as TGTGCCAGCAGCTTGGCCGGGGCTGGGGCCAACGTCCTGACTTTC. This encodes CASSLAGAGANVLTF. The chain couples TRBV5-6 to TRBJ2-6; possibly TRBD2 for D (5 bases). This CDR3 is 15 amino acids long. The V gene's germline CDR1 is SGHDT and CDR2 YYEEEE. The V and J ends lost 0 bases and 2 bases respectively, with 6 bases between them.

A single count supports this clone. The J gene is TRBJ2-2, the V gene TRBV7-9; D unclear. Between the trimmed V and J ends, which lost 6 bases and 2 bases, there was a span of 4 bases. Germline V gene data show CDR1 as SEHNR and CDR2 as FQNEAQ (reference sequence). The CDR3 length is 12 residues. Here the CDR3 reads CASSLNTGELFF. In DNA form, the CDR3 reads TGTGCCAGCAGTCTTAACACCGGGGAGCTGTTTTTT.

The CDR3 region has the DNA TGTGCCAGCAGTCGCGACAGGGGCTCTGGAAACACCATATATTTT. Translating gives CASSRDRGSGNTIYF. The chain employs TRBV13 and TRBJ1-3, with 8 bases aligning to TRBD1. Germline trimming cut 6 bases from V and 0 bases from J; bases unmatched to any gene: 4. CDR3 length: 15 residues. Germline CDR1 reads PRHDT; CDR2 reads FYEKMQ (reference sequence).

DNA of the CDR3: TGTGCCAGCAGTTTCCGGGACAGGGGTAGCGAGCAGTACTTC. It codes for CASSFRDRGSEQYF. J is TRBJ2-7 and V is TRBV27; 10 nucleotides line up with TRBD1. V was pared by 3 bases and J by 6 bases, with 5 bases of the junction left unmatched. This CDR3 is 14 amino acids long. From germline, CDR1 is MNHEY and CDR2 SMNVEV (reference sequence).

Here the CDR3 DNA reads TGCGCCAGCAGCCAAGATCCAAATGAAGCTTTCTTT. Encoded protein: CASSQDPNEAFF. The chain has TRBV4-1 and TRBJ1-1; D is unresolved. The V gene lost 0 bases and the J gene lost 7 bases, with 6 bases spanning the gap. CDR3 length equals 12 residues. The germline CDR1 and CDR2 sequences are MGHRA and YSYEKL.

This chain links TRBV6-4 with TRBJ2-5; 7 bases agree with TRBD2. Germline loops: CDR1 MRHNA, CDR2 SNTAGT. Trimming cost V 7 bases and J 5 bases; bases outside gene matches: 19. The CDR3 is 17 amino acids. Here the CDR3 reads CASNLGPGAGVPETQYF. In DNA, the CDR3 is TGTGCCAGCAACTTGGGACCCGGGGCGGGGGTCCCGGAGACCCAGTACTTC.

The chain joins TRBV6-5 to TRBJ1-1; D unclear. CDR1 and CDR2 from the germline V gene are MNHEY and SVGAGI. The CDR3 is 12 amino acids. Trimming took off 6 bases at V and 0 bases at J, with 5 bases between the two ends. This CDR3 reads CASSVLNTEAFF. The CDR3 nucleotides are TGTGCCAGCAGCGTATTGAACACTGAAGCTTTCTTT.

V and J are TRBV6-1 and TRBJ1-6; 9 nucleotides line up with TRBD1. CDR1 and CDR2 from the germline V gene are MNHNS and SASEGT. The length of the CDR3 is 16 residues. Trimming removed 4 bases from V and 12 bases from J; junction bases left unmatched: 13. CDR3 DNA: TGTGCCAGCAGTGCGCCAACCGGGACAGGGCTAAAACCCCTCCACTTT. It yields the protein CASSAPTGTGLKPLHF.

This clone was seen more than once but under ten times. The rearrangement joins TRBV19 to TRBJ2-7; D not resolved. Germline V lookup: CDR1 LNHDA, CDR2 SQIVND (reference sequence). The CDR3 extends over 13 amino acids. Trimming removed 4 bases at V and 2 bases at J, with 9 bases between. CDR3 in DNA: TGTGCCAGTAGTACAAGACCGACCTACGAGCAGTACTTC. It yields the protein CASSTRPTYEQYF.

The CDR3, as DNA: TGTGCCAGCAGTCCGGGGGGGACATTATCCGAAGGTACGCAGTATTTT. It codes for CASSPGGTLSEGTQYF. The rearrangement uses TRBV5-4 and TRBJ2-3, with TRBD2 identical over 8 bases. V shed 5 bases, J shed 8 bases, and the junction held 16 bases outside the gene matches. Germline V gives CDR1 SGHNT, CDR2 YYREEE (reference sequence). This CDR3 is 16 amino acids long. Based on the CDR3 plus reference TRBV5-4 and TRBJ2-3, the full variable domain is ETGVTQSPTHLIKTRGQQVTLRCSSQSGHNTVSWYQQALGQGPQFIFQYYREEENGRGNFPPRFSGLQFPNYSSELNVNALELDDSALYLCASSPGGTLSEGTQYFGPGTRLTVL.

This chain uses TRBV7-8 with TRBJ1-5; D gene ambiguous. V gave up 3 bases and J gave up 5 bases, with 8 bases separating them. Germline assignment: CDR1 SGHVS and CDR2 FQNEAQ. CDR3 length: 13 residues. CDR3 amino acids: CASSFSGDQPQHF. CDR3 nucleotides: TGTGCCAGCAGCTTCTCCGGGGATCAGCCCCAGCATTTT. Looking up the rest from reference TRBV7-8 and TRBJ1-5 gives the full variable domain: GAGVSQSPRYKVAKRGQDVALRCDPISGHVSLFWYQQALGQGPEFLTYFQNEAQLDKSGLPSDRFFAERPEGSVSTLKIQRTQQEDSAVYLCASSFSGDQPQHFGDGTRLSIL.

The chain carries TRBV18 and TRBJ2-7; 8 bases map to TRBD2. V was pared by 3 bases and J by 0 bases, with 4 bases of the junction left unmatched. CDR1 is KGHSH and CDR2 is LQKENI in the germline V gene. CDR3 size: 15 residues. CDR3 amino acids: CASSPGRGASYEQYF. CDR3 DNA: TGTGCCAGCTCACCTGGGCGGGGGGCCTCCTACGAGCAGTACTTC. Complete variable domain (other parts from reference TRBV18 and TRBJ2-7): NAGVMQNPRHLVRRRGQEARLRCSPMKGHSHVYWYRQLPEEGLKFMVYLQKENIIDESGMPKERFSAEFPKEGPSILRIQQVVRGDSAAYFCASSPGRGASYEQYFGPGTRLTVT.

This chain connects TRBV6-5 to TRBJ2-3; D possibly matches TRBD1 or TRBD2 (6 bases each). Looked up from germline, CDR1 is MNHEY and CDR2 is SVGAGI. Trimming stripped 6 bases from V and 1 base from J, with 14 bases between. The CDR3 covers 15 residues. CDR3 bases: TGTGCCAGCAGGGAGGGGGACTTAGGCACAGATACGCAGTATTTT. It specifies CASREGDLGTDTQYF.

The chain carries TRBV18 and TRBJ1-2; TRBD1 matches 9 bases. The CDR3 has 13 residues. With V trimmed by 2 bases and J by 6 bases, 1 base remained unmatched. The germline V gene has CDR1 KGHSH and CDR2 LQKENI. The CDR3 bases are TGTGCCAGCTCACCAGGGACAGGGAATGGCTACACCTTC. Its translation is CASSPGTGNGYTF. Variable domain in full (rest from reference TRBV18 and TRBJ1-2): NAGVMQNPRHLVRRRGQEARLRCSPMKGHSHVYWYRQLPEEGLKFMVYLQKENIIDESGMPKERFSAEFPKEGPSILRIQQVVRGDSAAYFCASSPGTGNGYTFGSGTRLTVV.

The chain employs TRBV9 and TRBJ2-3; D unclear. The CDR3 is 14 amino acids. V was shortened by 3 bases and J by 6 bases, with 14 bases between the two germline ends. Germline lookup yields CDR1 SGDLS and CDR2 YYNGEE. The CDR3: CASSDGSGLDTQYF. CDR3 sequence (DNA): TGTGCCAGCAGCGATGGATCGGGCCTTGATACGCAGTATTTT.

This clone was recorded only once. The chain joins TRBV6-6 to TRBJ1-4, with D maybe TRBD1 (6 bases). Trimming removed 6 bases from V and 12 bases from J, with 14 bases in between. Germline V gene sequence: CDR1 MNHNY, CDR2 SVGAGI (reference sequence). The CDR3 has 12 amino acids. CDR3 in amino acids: CASSSQGWELFF. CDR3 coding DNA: TGTGCCAGCAGCTCACAGGGTTGGGAACTGTTTTTT.

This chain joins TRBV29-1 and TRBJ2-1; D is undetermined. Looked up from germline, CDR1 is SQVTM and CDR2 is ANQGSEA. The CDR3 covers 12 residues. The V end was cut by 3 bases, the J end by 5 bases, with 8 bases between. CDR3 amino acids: CSVERLNNEQFF. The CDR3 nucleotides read TGCAGCGTTGAGAGGCTCAACAATGAGCAGTTCTTC.

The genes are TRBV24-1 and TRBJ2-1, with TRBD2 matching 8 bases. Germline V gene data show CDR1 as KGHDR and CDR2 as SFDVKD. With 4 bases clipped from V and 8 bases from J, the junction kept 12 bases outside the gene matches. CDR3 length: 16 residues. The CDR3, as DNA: TGTGCCACCAGTGACTCCGGGACTAGTCCCCCAGATGAGCAGTTCTTC. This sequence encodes CATSDSGTSPPDEQFF.

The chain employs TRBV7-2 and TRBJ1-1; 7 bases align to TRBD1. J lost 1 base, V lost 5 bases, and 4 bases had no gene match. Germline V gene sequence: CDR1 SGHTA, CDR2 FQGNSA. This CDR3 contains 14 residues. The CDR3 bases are TGTGCCAGCAGCGCTTACAGGGGGAACACTGAAGCTTTCTTT. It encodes CASSAYRGNTEAFF.

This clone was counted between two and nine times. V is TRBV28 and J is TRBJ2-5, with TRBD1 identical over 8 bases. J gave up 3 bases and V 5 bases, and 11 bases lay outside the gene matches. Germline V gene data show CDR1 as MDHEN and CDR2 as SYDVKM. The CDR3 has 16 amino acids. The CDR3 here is CASSPGPGQEKETQYF. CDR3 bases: TGTGCCAGCAGTCCGGGGCCGGGACAGGAGAAAGAGACCCAGTACTTC. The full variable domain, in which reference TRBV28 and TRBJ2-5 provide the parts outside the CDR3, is DVKVTQSSRYLVKRTGEKVFLECVQDMDHENMFWYRQDPGLGLRLIYFSYDVKMKEKGDIPEGYSVSREKKERFSLILESASTNQTSMYLCASSPGPGQEKETQYFGPGTRLLVL.

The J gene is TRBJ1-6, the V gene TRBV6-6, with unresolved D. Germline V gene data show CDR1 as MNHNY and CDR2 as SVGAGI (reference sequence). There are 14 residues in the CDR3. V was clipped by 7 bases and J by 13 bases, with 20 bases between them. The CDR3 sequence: CASIGGVGLAPLHF. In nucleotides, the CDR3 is TGTGCCAGCATCGGTGGCGTAGGACTGGCTCCCCTCCACTTT.

This CDR3 is CASIETGTINNEQFF. In DNA, the CDR3 is TGTGCCAGCATCGAAACCGGGACTATTAACAATGAGCAGTTCTTC. The chain links TRBV6-5 to TRBJ2-1; 7 positions agree with TRBD2. Germline V gene sequence: CDR1 MNHEY, CDR2 SVGAGI. The V and J ends lost 7 bases and 5 bases, in that order; junction bases with no gene match: 11. There are 15 residues in the CDR3.

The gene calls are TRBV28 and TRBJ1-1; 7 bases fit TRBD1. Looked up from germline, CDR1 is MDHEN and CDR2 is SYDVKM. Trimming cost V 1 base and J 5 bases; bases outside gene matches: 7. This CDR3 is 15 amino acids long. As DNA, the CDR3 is TGTGCCAGCAGTTTATCAGGACAGGCGAATACTGAAGCTTTCTTT. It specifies CASSLSGQANTEAFF.

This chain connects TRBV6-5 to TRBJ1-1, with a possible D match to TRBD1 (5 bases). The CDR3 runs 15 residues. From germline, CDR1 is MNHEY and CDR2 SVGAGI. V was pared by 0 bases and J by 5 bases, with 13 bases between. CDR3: CASSYSLQVVTEAFF. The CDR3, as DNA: TGTGCCAGCAGTTACTCGCTACAGGTGGTGACTGAAGCTTTCTTT.